These 32 T cell receptor beta chains were sequenced from one sample in a study of CD8 T cells in Susac syndrome. An input of about 0.5 to 1 ug of RNA was subjected to reverse transcription using random hexamers. TCRdb itself ran the immunoSEQ multiplex PCR reads through MiXCR, one entry per CDR3 protein. The sample yields approximately 65,000 distinct CDR3 sequences, roughly nine tenths seen once. The sequencing input was CD8+ T cells from PBMCs. Receptors were obtained from a human donor in good health.

The V call is TRBV4-1, the J call TRBJ1-5, with 10 bases aligning to TRBD1. CDR1 and CDR2 from the germline V gene are MGHRA and YSYEKL. Trimming cost V 5 bases and J 2 bases; bases outside gene matches: 0. CDR3 length: 14 amino acids. The CDR3: CASSGTGGNQPQHF. The CDR3 DNA is TGCGCCAGCAGCGGGACAGGGGGCAATCAGCCCCAGCATTTT.

The V gene is TRBV2, the J gene TRBJ2-1; 12 nucleotides line up with TRBD1. The CDR3 sequence is 14 residues long. The germline gives CDR1 SNHLY, CDR2 FYNNEI. The V gene end was trimmed by 7 bases and the J gene end by 8 bases; junction bases not matched to a gene: 6. The CDR3 protein is CASIGTGGFHEQFF. The CDR3 DNA reads as TGTGCCAGCATCGGGACAGGGGGCTTCCATGAGCAGTTCTTC.

The chain combines TRBV30 with TRBJ2-5; TRBD1 matches 7 bases. V lost 0 bases to trimming and J lost 5 bases; unmatched junction nucleotides: 3. The CDR3 spans 13 residues. Germline CDR1 is GTSNPN and CDR2 is SVGIG (reference sequence). The CDR3: CAWSVGGSETQYF. CDR3 nucleotides: TGTGCCTGGAGTGTAGGGGGCTCGGAGACCCAGTACTTC.

This clonotype was seen just once. The chain uses TRBV20-1 and TRBJ1-6; TRBD1 matches 9 bases. With V trimmed by 1 base and J by 9 bases, 4 bases remained unmatched. Per germline, CDR1 DFQATT and CDR2 SNEGSKA (reference sequence). CDR3 length equals 14 residues. The CDR3 region has the DNA TGCAGTGCTAGAGGAACAGGGGGCTCTTCACCCCTCCACTTT. Protein sequence: CSARGTGGSSPLHF.

Regarding this clonotype: Relative to the germline gene, one junction end is altered; a read error may explain this. This chain joins TRBV12-3 or TRBV12-4 and TRBJ2-7; the D gene is possibly TRBD2 (7 bases). The CDR3 spans 13 residues. CDR3 nucleotides: TGTGCCAGCAGTGGGGAGGGGGTATACGAGCAGCACTTC. It specifies CASSGEGVYEQHF.

The chain links TRBV12-3 or TRBV12-4 to TRBJ2-5; D unclear. The germline V and J ends were trimmed by 6 bases and 5 bases, with 10 bases remaining between them. This CDR3 contains 12 residues. For the CDR3, the DNA is TGTGCCAGCAGCTCTCCCGGGGAGACCCAGTACTTC. This translates into CASSSPGETQYF.

The count of this clonotype is one. The J gene is TRBJ1-2, the V gene TRBV3-1; D uncertain. The CDR3 is made up of 15 amino acids. Germline CDR1 and CDR2: LGHDT and YNNKEL (reference sequence). Trimming removed 1 base from V and 4 bases from J, with 13 bases in between. CDR3 in amino acids: CASSQGRDYGYGYTF. CDR3 coding DNA: TGTGCCAGCAGCCAAGGAAGGGATTATGGCTATGGCTACACCTTC.

The rearrangement links TRBV24-1 to TRBJ2-3; 13 positions agree with TRBD2. V dropped 2 bases and J dropped 3; count of bases not matched to a gene: 7. The CDR3 spans 18 residues. Germline loops: CDR1 KGHDR, CDR2 SFDVKD. The CDR3 DNA reads TGTGCCACCAGTGATTCTCAGACTAGCGGGGGGAAGACAGATACGCAGTATTTT. Protein: CATSDSQTSGGKTDTQYF.

The chain uses TRBV5-4 and TRBJ2-3; tentative D call: TRBD2 (6 bases). The CDR3 contains 11 residues. Trimming pared 6 bases from V and 10 bases from J, leaving 12 bases between. Germline V gene data show CDR1 as SGHNT and CDR2 as YYREEE (reference sequence). The CDR3 protein is CASTGLGAQYF. The CDR3 bases are TGTGCCAGCACGGGACTCGGAGCGCAGTATTTT.

This chain joins TRBV4-1 and TRBJ2-3; TRBD2 matches 8 bases. Losses at the gene ends were 0 bases for V and 4 bases for J; bases not matched to a gene: 3. From germline, CDR1 is MGHRA and CDR2 YSYEKL. The CDR3 is 15 amino acids. CDR3 nucleotides: TGCGCCAGCAGCCAAGATAGCGGGGACCCAGATACGCAGTATTTT. It is translated as CASSQDSGDPDTQYF.

CDR3 DNA: TGTGCCAGCAGTCCCCAGAGGAGGGTGGACACTGAAGCTTTCTTT. This encodes CASSPQRRVDTEAFF. J is TRBJ1-1 and V is TRBV6-1; D unclear. Trimming removed 5 bases from V and 3 bases from J, with 16 bases in between. This CDR3 has 15 residues. Germline V lookup: CDR1 MNHNS, CDR2 SASEGT.

This clonotype was found once. The rearrangement links TRBV19 to TRBJ1-1; D is undetermined. The CDR3 consists of 13 residues. With 7 bases removed from V and 11 bases from J, the gap between germline ends came to 20 bases. Germline assignment: CDR1 LNHDA and CDR2 SQIVND (reference sequence). CDR3 nucleotides: TGTGCCAGTATCGGATTCGGGCCTCCGGAGGCTTTCTTT. Translating it yields CASIGFGPPEAFF.

The chain recombines TRBV13 with TRBJ2-7; D may correspond to TRBD1 or TRBD2 (6 bases each). This CDR3 has 15 amino acids. Trimming left V 5 bases short and J 2 bases short, with 16 bases between. Germline V gives CDR1 PRHDT, CDR2 FYEKMQ (reference sequence). The CDR3 region has the DNA TGTGCCAGCAGCCTAAGAGGGGGGTTGGCCTACGAGCAGTACTTC. Its translation is CASSLRGGLAYEQYF.

V is TRBV14 and J is TRBJ1-2, with a tentative D call TRBD1 (6 bases). This CDR3 comprises 12 residues. Trimming removed 9 bases at V and 7 bases at J, with 15 bases between. Germline-derived CDR1 and CDR2 are SGHDN and FVKESK. CDR3 sequence (DNA): TGTGCCAGTCGGGACATCTCAAGTGGCTACACCTTC. Amino acids: CASRDISSGYTF.

CDR3 in DNA: TGTGCCACCAGTGATTTGGGGGGGAATGAGCAGTTCTTC. Translation: CATSDLGGNEQFF. The genes are TRBV24-1 and TRBJ2-1, with D perhaps TRBD2 (6 bases). In germline, CDR1 is KGHDR, CDR2 SFDVKD. The germline V and J ends were trimmed by 0 bases and 7 bases, with 6 bases remaining between them. The CDR3 extends over 13 amino acids.

This clonotype occurred once. This chain uses TRBV12-3 or TRBV12-4 with TRBJ2-1; D assignment may be TRBD1 or TRBD2 (6 bases each). V shed 8 bases and J shed 8 bases, with 19 bases lying between them. This CDR3 contains 14 residues. CDR3 DNA: TGTGCCAGCTTCTCCCGTGGGGGGCCCGATGAGCAGTTCTTC. Its protein product is CASFSRGGPDEQFF.

This chain uses TRBV29-1 with TRBJ2-7, with a weak D call TRBD1 (6 bases). Germline V gene lookup returns CDR1 SQVTM and CDR2 ANQGSEA. The CDR3 totals 14 residues. V was trimmed by 0 bases and J by 6 bases, leaving 15 bases between them. The CDR3 sequence: CSVEDIREGGEQYF. The CDR3, as DNA: TGCAGCGTTGAAGATATCAGGGAAGGGGGCGAGCAGTACTTC.

This chain joins TRBV6-6 and TRBJ2-1; 11 bases are shared with TRBD1. V lost 2 bases to trimming and J lost 5 bases; unmatched junction nucleotides: 5. The CDR3 runs to 16 residues. CDR1 is MNHNY, CDR2 SVGAGI, per germline (reference sequence). The CDR3 region has the DNA TGTGCCAGCAGTTACCAGGACAGGGGGCTCGACAATGAGCAGTTCTTC. Encoded protein: CASSYQDRGLDNEQFF.

The chain joins TRBV5-1 to TRBJ1-2; 7 bases match TRBD1. The CDR3 length is 14 residues. Germline values: CDR1 SGHRS, CDR2 YFSETQ. V lost 0 bases and J lost 5; bases outside the gene matches: 4. CDR3 DNA: TGCGCCAGCAGCTTGGTGGAGGGGGCGTATGGCTACACCTTC. It is translated as CASSLVEGAYGYTF.

This clonotype has a single count. V usage is TRBV7-2 and J usage is TRBJ2-1; TRBD2 might be the D (5 bases). Germline V CDR1 and CDR2: SGHTA, FQGNSA. The CDR3 is 17 residues long. Deletions cut 4 bases from V and 1 base from J, with 17 bases between. The DNA for the CDR3 is TGTGCCAGCAGCTCCCAGAGGGCCACCTTATCCTACAATGAGCAGTTCTTC. Translation gives CASSSQRATLSYNEQFF. Using reference TRBV7-2 and TRBJ2-1 for the parts outside the CDR3, the full variable domain is GAGVSQSPSNKVTEKGKDVELRCDPISGHTALYWYRQSLGQGLEFLIYFQGNSAPDKSGLPSDRFSAERTGGSVSTLTIQRTQQEDSAVYLCASSSQRATLSYNEQFFGPGTRLTVL.

The gene calls are TRBV3-1 and TRBJ2-1; D unclear. This CDR3 has 13 residues. Germline lookup yields CDR1 LGHDT and CDR2 YNNKEL (reference sequence). Trimming took 1 base from V and 3 from J, leaving 4 bases between them. Here the CDR3 reads CASSQGFYNEQFF. The CDR3, as DNA: TGTGCCAGCAGCCAAGGCTTCTACAATGAGCAGTTCTTC.

This chain links TRBV12-3 or TRBV12-4 with TRBJ1-5; D gene uncertain. The CDR3 has 15 amino acids. V gave up 1 base and J gave up 1 base, with 8 bases separating them. The CDR3: CASSLEWESNQPQHF. DNA for the CDR3: TGTGCCAGCAGTTTAGAATGGGAGAGCAATCAGCCCCAGCATTTT.

This clonotype was detected only a few times. V is TRBV5-4 and J is TRBJ2-3, with D perhaps assigned TRBD1 or TRBD2 (5 bases each). From germline, CDR1 is SGHNT and CDR2 YYREEE (reference sequence). V was clipped by 4 bases and J by 4 bases, with 16 bases between them. The CDR3 consists of 15 residues. CDR3 sequence (DNA): TGTGCCAGCAGCCCGAGCCGGGGCCTGGCAGATACGCAGTATTTT. Residues: CASSPSRGLADTQYF.

This chain joins TRBV5-4 and TRBJ1-2; possibly TRBD1 for D (6 bases). V lost 3 bases, J lost 4 bases, and 13 bases lay in between. The CDR3 extends over 14 amino acids. The V gene's germline CDR1 is SGHNT and CDR2 YYREEE (reference sequence). CDR3 sequence (DNA): TGTGCCAGCAGCTCCGGACAGTCCGTCTATGGCTACACCTTC. Residues: CASSSGQSVYGYTF. Filled out from reference TRBV5-4 and TRBJ1-2, the complete variable domain reads ETGVTQSPTHLIKTRGQQVTLRCSSQSGHNTVSWYQQALGQGPQFIFQYYREEENGRGNFPPRFSGLQFPNYSSELNVNALELDDSALYLCASSSGQSVYGYTFGSGTRLTVV.

The rearrangement links TRBV5-1 to TRBJ2-3; tentative D call: TRBD1 (6 bases). The CDR3 runs 15 residues. V lost 3 bases and J lost 1, with 12 bases in between. Looked up from germline, CDR1 is SGHRS and CDR2 is YFSETQ. The DNA for the CDR3 is TGCGCCAGCAGCTCACCACGGACAGGCACAGATACGCAGTATTTT. Translation: CASSSPRTGTDTQYF.

The chain recombines TRBV6-2 or TRBV6-3 with TRBJ2-7; TRBD1 aligns across 7 bases. The CDR3 sequence is 14 residues long. Per germline, CDR1 MNHEY and CDR2 SVGEGT. V lost 6 bases, J lost 2 bases, and 7 bases stayed unmatched. The CDR3 protein is CASSLQGFAYEQYF. In DNA form, the CDR3 reads TGTGCCAGCAGCTTACAGGGGTTCGCCTACGAGCAGTACTTC.

The chain has TRBV7-9 and TRBJ1-2; possible D gene TRBD1, 5 bases. The V gene lost 3 bases and the J gene lost 4 bases, with 15 bases spanning the gap. Germline V lookup: CDR1 SEHNR, CDR2 FQNEAQ (reference sequence). CDR3 length equals 15 residues. CDR3: CASSLDFQGSYGYTF. For the CDR3, the DNA is TGTGCCAGCAGCTTGGATTTCCAGGGCTCCTATGGCTACACCTTC.

The V and J genes are TRBV3-1 and TRBJ2-7; 7 nucleotides line up with TRBD1. There are 15 residues in the CDR3. Per the germline V gene, CDR1 is LGHDT and CDR2 is YNNKEL (reference sequence). V shed 7 bases, J shed 3 bases, and the junction held 12 bases outside the gene matches. CDR3 residues: CASTSNRDRLYEQYF. The CDR3, as DNA: TGTGCCAGCACTTCAAATCGGGACAGACTCTACGAGCAGTACTTC.

In its sample, this clonotype was seen once. The rearrangement uses TRBV7-9 and TRBJ2-1; a weak D match, TRBD1 (6 bases). V dropped 10 bases and J dropped 7 bases, with 26 bases sitting between them. Germline CDR1 SEHNR, CDR2 FQNEAQ (reference sequence). The CDR3 has 16 amino acids. The CDR3 loop reads CATEGPDRPPGNEQFF. The DNA for the CDR3 is TGTGCCACCGAAGGCCCTGACAGGCCACCGGGTAATGAGCAGTTCTTC.

The CDR3 loop reads CASSPWGETQYF. In DNA, the CDR3 is TGTGCCAGCAGTCCCTGGGGGGAGACCCAGTACTTC. V gene TRBV2 combines with J gene TRBJ2-5; D assignment may be TRBD1 or TRBD2 (5 bases each). Germline CDR1 and CDR2: SNHLY and FYNNEI. This CDR3 comprises 12 residues. V lost 5 bases and J lost 5, with 9 bases in between.

The rearrangement links TRBV19 to TRBJ1-4; D is unclear. The CDR3 runs 16 residues. Between the trimmed V and J ends, which lost 7 bases and 3 bases, there was a span of 18 bases. Germline V gene sequence: CDR1 LNHDA, CDR2 SQIVND (reference sequence). For the CDR3, the DNA is TGTGCCAGTACCCCCCGGCCACGTGGACCTAATGAAAAACTGTTTTTT. It translates to CASTPRPRGPNEKLFF.

The chain couples TRBV5-8 to TRBJ1-5; no firm D call. V was shortened by 0 bases and J by 6 bases, with 10 bases between the two germline ends. Germline V CDR1 and CDR2: SGHTS, YDEGEE. The CDR3 is made up of 14 amino acids. CDR3 region: CASSLGGIIQPQHF. The CDR3 nucleotides are TGTGCCAGCAGCTTGGGAGGGATCATTCAGCCCCAGCATTTT.